What follows are 16 T cell receptor beta chains derived from one specimen sequenced in a study of blood T cells in healthy people across ages. Primers used in a second PCR of roughly 7 to 12 cycles were a sample-barcoded 5' primer and a J-beta primer mix. TCRdb itself ran the 5' RACE reads through MiXCR, one entry per CDR3 protein. The sample holds about 670,000 distinct CDR3 sequences, approximately 52% seen once. The sequencing input was blood. The source is a woman older than 75 in good health.

V gene TRBV20-1 combines with J gene TRBJ2-4, with TRBD1 matching over 8 bases. Near its end, the DNA agrees better with TRBJ2-5, so the J call may be wrong. The CDR3 spans 14 residues. Germline CDR1 reads DFQATT; CDR2 reads SNEGSKA (reference sequence). CDR3 amino acids: CSALFPDRVETQYF. The CDR3 DNA is TGCAGTGCTCTGTTTCCGGACAGGGTGGAGACCCAGTACTTC.

This clonotype was observed many times. The rearrangement uses TRBV6-6 and TRBJ2-7; the match to TRBD1 covers 11 bases. There are 15 residues in the CDR3. Unmatched junction bases numbered 6, after V lost 5 bases and J lost 3 bases. Germline assignment: CDR1 MNHNY and CDR2 SVGAGI (reference sequence). The CDR3 DNA reads as TGTGCCAGCAGTCGTTTTGGGACAGGGGGCTACGAGCAGTACTTC. Encoded protein: CASSRFGTGGYEQYF.

The chain has TRBV6-1 and TRBJ1-3; 8 nucleotides agree with TRBD1. CDR1 and CDR2 from the germline V gene are MNHNS and SASEGT. The CDR3 has 15 amino acids. J lost 4 bases, V lost 6 bases, and 8 bases had no gene match. In DNA form, the CDR3 reads TGTGCCAGCAGCTACAGGGGGGGGTCCGGAAACACCATATATTTT. As protein: CASSYRGGSGNTIYF.

This clonotype showed up just a few times. This chain uses TRBV12-5 with TRBJ2-5; a weak D match, TRBD1 (6 bases). The germline V and J ends were trimmed by 2 bases and 11 bases, with 21 bases remaining between them. Germline V gives CDR1 LGHNT, CDR2 FRNRAP. The CDR3 is 15 residues long. As DNA, the CDR3 is TGTGCTAGTGGTTTGTGGGAGACAGGCAATTGGGAGCAGTACTTC. Translated, it gives CASGLWETGNWEQYF.

This chain connects TRBV20-1 to TRBJ2-7; D could derive from TRBD1 or TRBD2 (5 bases each). This CDR3 is 16 amino acids long. Trimming stripped 3 bases from V and 0 bases from J, with 18 bases between. Germline V lookup: CDR1 DFQATT, CDR2 SNEGSKA (reference sequence). CDR3 region: CSARTSTGTDSYEQYF. Here the CDR3 DNA reads TGCAGTGCTAGGACTTCCACCGGGACGGACTCCTACGAGCAGTACTTC.

This clonotype was observed at least ten times. DNA of the CDR3: TGTGCCAGCAGTTTATATACGCAGTATTTT. Its protein is CASSLYTQYF. The J gene is TRBJ2-3, the V gene TRBV12-3 or TRBV12-4; D is unresolved. The CDR3 runs 10 residues. V was pared by 2 bases and J by 7 bases, with 1 base between.

This clonotype was counted many times. This chain uses TRBV29-1 with TRBJ2-1, with D possibly matching TRBD2 (5 bases). CDR3 size: 13 residues. CDR1 SQVTM and CDR2 ANQGSEA come from the germline V gene. Trimming removed 4 bases at V and 3 bases at J, with 10 bases between. DNA for the CDR3: TGCAGCGTTGTGGAGGACGACTACAATGAGCAGTTCTTC. This sequence encodes CSVVEDDYNEQFF.

Comment on this clonotype: This may stem from a read error, because a much larger clone lies one nucleotide away. The rearrangement joins TRBV29-1 to TRBJ1-1, with a possible D match to TRBD1 (6 bases). CDR3 length: 13 residues. Trimming stripped 7 bases from V and 1 base from J, with 13 bases between. Germline V lookup: CDR1 SQVTM, CDR2 ANQGSEA. In DNA form, the CDR3 reads TGCAGCGGACAGGACCGCCCGAACACTGAAGCTTTCTTT. This sequence encodes CSGQDRPNTEAFF.

CDR3 in DNA: TGCGCCAGCCAGGGACAGAGCACAGATACGCAGTATTTT. Translating it yields CASQGQSTDTQYF. The V and J genes are TRBV5-1 and TRBJ2-3; the match to TRBD1 covers 7 bases. The junction had 2 bases not matched to a gene; V was cut back by 7 bases and J by 0 bases. CDR3 length: 13 residues. The germline gives CDR1 SGHRS, CDR2 YFSETQ.

Ten or more counts support this clonotype. V usage is TRBV15 and J usage is TRBJ2-1; the match to TRBD2 covers 11 bases. The J segment lost 6 bases and the V segment lost 1 base, leaving 2 bases of the junction unmatched. Germline V lookup: CDR1 LNHNV, CDR2 YYDKDF (reference sequence). The CDR3 extends over 15 amino acids. CDR3 DNA: TGTGCCACCAGCAGAGGAACTAGCGGGGGCAATGAGCAGTTCTTC. Encoded protein: CATSRGTSGGNEQFF.

V gene TRBV5-6 combines with J gene TRBJ2-7; D is unclear. With 3 bases removed from V and 2 bases from J, the gap between germline ends came to 9 bases. Germline V gene data show CDR1 as SGHDT and CDR2 as YYEEEE. This CDR3 is 13 amino acids long. CDR3 sequence (DNA): TGTGCCAGCAGCTGGTATATAACCTACGAGCAGTACTTC. As protein: CASSWYITYEQYF.

The rearrangement uses TRBV20-1 and TRBJ2-4; 7 bases are a match to TRBD1. The J call may be faulty, since TRBJ2-7 better matches the DNA end. The germline V gene encodes CDR1 DFQATT and CDR2 SNEGSKA (reference sequence). The CDR3 has 14 amino acids. The CDR3 DNA follows: TGCAGTGCTAGGACGAGGGACAGCTACTACGAGCAGTACTTC. This codes for CSARTRDSYYEQYF.

Note on this clonotype: A much larger clone lies one base from this, so it may be a read error. V usage is TRBV28 and J usage is TRBJ2-4; D is undetermined. The CDR3 consists of 12 residues. Per germline, CDR1 MDHEN and CDR2 SYDVKM. CDR3 sequence (DNA): TGTGCCGGCAGTTTACGTCGGACGGCTCAGTACTTC. This translates into CAGSLRRTAQYF.

Comment on this clonotype: A read error may explain this, as a much larger clone is one base away. The gene calls are TRBV4-1 and TRBJ2-1; no definite D call. CDR3 length equals 14 residues. The germline V gene has CDR1 MGHRA and CDR2 YSYEKL. CDR3 coding DNA: TGCGCCAGAAGCCAAGATGTCAGAGGCAGTGAGCAGTTCTTC. Amino acids: CARSQDVRGSEQFF.

The rearrangement joins TRBV29-1 to TRBJ2-3, with a tentative D call TRBD1 (5 bases). CDR3 length equals 14 residues. The germline gives CDR1 SQVTM, CDR2 ANQGSEA. V was shortened by 5 bases and J by 1 base, with 13 bases between the two germline ends. The CDR3 reads CSVSPAGRTDTQYF. The DNA of the CDR3 is TGCAGCGTTTCCCCGGCAGGGCGCACAGATACGCAGTATTTT.

A remark on this clonotype: Since a much larger clone is just one base distant, this may be a read error. J is TRBJ2-7 and V is TRBV2, with D perhaps matching TRBD2 (5 bases). The CDR3 has 13 residues. CDR1 is SNHLY, CDR2 FYNNEI, per germline. The CDR3 DNA sequence: TGTGCCAGCGGTGAAGGGCGGGTTTCCGAGCAGTACTTC. As protein: CASGEGRVSEQYF.